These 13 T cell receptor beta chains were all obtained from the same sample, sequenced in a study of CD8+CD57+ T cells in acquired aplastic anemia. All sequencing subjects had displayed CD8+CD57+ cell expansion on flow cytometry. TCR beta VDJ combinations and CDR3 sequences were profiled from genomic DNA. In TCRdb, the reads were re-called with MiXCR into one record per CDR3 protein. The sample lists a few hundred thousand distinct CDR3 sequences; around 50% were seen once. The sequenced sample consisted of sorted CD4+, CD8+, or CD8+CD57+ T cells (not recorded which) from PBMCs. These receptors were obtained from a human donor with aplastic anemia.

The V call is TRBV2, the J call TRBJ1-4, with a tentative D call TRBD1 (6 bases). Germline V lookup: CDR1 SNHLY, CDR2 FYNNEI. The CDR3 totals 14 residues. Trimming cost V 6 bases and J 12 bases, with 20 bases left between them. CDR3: CASSGRGGTFELFF. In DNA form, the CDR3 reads TGTGCCAGCAGCGGGCGAGGGGGAACCTTCGAACTGTTTTTT.

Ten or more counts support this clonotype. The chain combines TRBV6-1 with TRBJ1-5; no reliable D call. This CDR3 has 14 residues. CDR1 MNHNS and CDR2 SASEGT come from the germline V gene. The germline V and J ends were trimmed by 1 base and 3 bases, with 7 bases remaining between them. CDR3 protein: CASSEGADNQPQHF. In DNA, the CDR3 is TGTGCCAGCAGTGAAGGGGCAGACAATCAGCCCCAGCATTTT.

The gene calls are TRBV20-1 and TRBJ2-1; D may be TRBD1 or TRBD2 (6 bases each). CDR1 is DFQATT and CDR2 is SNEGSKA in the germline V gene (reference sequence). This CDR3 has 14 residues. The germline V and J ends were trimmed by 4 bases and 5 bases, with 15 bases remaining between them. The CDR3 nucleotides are TGCAGTGCTAAGGGGTGGGGGGCCAACAATGAGCAGTTCTTC. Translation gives CSAKGWGANNEQFF.

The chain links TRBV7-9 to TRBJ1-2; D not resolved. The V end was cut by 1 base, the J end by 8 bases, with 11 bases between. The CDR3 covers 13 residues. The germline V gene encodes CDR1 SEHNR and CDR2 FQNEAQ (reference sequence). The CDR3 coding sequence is TGTGCCAGCAGCTTAGTCGGCCCTCGCGGCTACACCTTC. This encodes CASSLVGPRGYTF.

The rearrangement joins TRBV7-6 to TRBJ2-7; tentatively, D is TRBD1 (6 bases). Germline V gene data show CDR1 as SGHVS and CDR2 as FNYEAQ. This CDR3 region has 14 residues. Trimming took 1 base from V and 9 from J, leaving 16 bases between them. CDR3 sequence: CASSLDPAGVMQYF. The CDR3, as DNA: TGTGCCAGCAGCTTAGATCCGGCAGGGGTTATGCAGTACTTC.

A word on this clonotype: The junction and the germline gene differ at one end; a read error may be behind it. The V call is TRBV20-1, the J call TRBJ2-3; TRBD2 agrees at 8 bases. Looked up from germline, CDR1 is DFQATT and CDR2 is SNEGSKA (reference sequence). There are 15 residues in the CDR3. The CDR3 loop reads CSAGERGPLKDTQYF. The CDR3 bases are TGCAGTGCTGGAGAGCGGGGGCCTCTCAAAGATACGCAGTATTTT.

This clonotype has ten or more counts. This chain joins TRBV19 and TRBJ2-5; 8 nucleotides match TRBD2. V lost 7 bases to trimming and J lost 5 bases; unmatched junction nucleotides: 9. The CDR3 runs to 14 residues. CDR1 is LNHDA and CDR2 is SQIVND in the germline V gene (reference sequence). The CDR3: CASKIAGGTETQYF. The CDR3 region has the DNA TGTGCCAGTAAAATTGCGGGGGGCACGGAGACCCAGTACTTC.

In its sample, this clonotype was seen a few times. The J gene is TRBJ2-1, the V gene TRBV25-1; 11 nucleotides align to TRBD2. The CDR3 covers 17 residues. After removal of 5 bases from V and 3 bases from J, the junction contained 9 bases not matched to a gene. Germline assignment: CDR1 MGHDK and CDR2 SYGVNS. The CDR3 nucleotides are TGTGCCAGCAGTCCCAGCCCCGGGACTAGCGGCTACAATGAGCAGTTCTTC. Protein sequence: CASSPSPGTSGYNEQFF.

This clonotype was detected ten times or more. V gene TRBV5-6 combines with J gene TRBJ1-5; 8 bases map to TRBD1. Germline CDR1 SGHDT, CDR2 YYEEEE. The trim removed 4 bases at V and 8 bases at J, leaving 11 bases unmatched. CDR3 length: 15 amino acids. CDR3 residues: CASSLLGQGWEPQHF. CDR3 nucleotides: TGTGCCAGCAGCCTGCTAGGACAGGGCTGGGAGCCCCAGCATTTT.

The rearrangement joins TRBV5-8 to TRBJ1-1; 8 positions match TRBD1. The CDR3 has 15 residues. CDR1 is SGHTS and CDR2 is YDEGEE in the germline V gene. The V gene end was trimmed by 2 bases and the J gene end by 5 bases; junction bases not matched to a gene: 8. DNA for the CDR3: TGTGCCAGCAGCTTTCCAGGGGGCGCGGGGACTGAAGCTTTCTTT. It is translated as CASSFPGGAGTEAFF.

CDR3 coding DNA: TGTGCCAGCAGCTTACAGGGGGCAGGGAACGACGAGCAGTACTTC. Its translation: CASSLQGAGNDEQYF. This chain connects TRBV7-9 to TRBJ2-7, with 8 nucleotides matching TRBD1. Germline lookup yields CDR1 SEHNR and CDR2 FQNEAQ (reference sequence). V lost 2 bases to trimming and J lost 5 bases; unmatched junction nucleotides: 8. This CDR3 contains 15 residues. Full variable domain (missing parts from reference TRBV7-9 and TRBJ2-7): DTGVSQNPRHKITKRGQNVTFRCDPISEHNRLYWYRQTLGQGPEFLTYFQNEAQLEKSRLLSDRFSAERPKGSFSTLEIQRTEQGDSAMYLCASSLQGAGNDEQYFGPGTRLTVT.

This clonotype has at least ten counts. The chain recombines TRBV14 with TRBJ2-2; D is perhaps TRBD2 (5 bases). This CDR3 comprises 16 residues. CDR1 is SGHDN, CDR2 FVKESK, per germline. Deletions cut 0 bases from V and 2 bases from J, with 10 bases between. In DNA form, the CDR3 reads TGTGCCAGCAGCCAAGATGTGGCTAGCAACACCGGGGAGCTGTTTTTT. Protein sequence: CASSQDVASNTGELFF.

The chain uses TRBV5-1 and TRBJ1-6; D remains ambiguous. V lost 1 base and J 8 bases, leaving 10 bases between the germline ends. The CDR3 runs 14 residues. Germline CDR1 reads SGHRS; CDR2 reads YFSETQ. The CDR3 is CASSLRPNDSPLHF. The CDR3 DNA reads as TGCGCCAGCAGCTTGAGGCCTAATGATTCACCCCTCCACTTT. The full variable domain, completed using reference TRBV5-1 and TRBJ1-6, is KAGVTQTPRYLIKTRGQQVTLSCSPISGHRSVSWYQQTPGQGLQFLFEYFSETQRNKGNFPGRFSGRQFSNSRSEMNVSTLELGDSALYLCASSLRPNDSPLHFGNGTRLTVT.